This TCR beta chain was retrieved from a study of T-cell reconstitution after alpha-beta-depleted transplantation in children. Preparation of the TCRbeta library was carried out with unique molecular identifiers. TCRdb itself ran the PCR reads through MiXCR, one entry per CDR3 protein. The table lists around 440,000 distinct CDR3 sequences, roughly 15% of them singletons. The clonotype originates from a boy in the first two years of life who had a stem cell transplant for Wiskott-Aldrich syndrome, so the T cells may come from the graft donor. Here the sequenced sample was PBMCs, mostly from graft donor cells, taken 360 days after TCRalphabeta/CD19-depleted stem cell transplant.

The DNA for the CDR3 is TGTGCCAGCAGAATGATCGGGACTCCATACAATGAGCAGTTCTTC. Its protein is CASRMIGTPYNEQFF. This rearrangement joins TRBV3-1 to TRBJ2-1; possible D gene TRBD2, 6 bases. CDR3 size: 15 residues. Germline V gene sequence: CDR1 LGHDT, CDR2 YNNKEL (reference sequence). Between the trimmed V and J ends, which lost 6 bases and 4 bases, there was a span of 16 bases.